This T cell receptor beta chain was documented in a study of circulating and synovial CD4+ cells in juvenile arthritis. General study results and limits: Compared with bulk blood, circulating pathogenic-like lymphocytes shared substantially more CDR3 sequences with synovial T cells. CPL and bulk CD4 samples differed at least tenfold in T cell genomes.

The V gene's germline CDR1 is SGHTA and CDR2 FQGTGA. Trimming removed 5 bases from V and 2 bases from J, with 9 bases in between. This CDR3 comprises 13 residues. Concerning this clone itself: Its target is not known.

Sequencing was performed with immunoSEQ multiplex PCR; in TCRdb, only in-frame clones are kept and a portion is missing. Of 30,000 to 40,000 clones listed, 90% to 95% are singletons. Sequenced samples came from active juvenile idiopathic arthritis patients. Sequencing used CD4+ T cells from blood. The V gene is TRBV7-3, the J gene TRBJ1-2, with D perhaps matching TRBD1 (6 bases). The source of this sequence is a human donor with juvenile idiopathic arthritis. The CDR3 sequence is CASSPDRNYGYTF. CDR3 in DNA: TGTGCCAGCAGCCCCGACAGGAACTATGGCTACACCTTC.